The 21 T cell receptor beta chains reported below all come from one sample, sequenced in a study of T cell responses to AZD1222 COVID-19 vaccine. Produced via immunoSEQ multiplex PCR; TCRdb's table is partial and in-frame only. This sample has roughly 160,000 clones, with 92% found just once. The sample was peripheral blood, taken on day 0 of MenACWY control vaccination. The receptors originated from an adult in good health.

The J gene is TRBJ1-2, the V gene TRBV13; TRBD1 agrees at 10 bases. V gave up 4 bases and J gave up 4 bases; unmatched junction bases: 3. The CDR3 contains 14 residues. Germline assignment: CDR1 PRHDT and CDR2 FYEKMQ (reference sequence). The chain's CDR3 is CASSSRDRGYGYTF. CDR3 in DNA: TGTGCCAGCAGCTCTAGGGACAGGGGCTATGGCTACACCTTC.

The genes are TRBV2 and TRBJ1-1; maybe TRBD1 (6 bases). In germline, CDR1 is SNHLY, CDR2 FYNNEI. Trimming stripped 7 bases from V and 4 bases from J, with 16 bases between. CDR3 length: 14 residues. The CDR3 DNA sequence: TGTGCCAGCACCACGGACGGGGGCGGCACTGAAGCTTTCTTT. Amino acids: CASTTDGGGTEAFF.

V is TRBV6-4 and J is TRBJ1-5; D is possibly TRBD1 (6 bases). This CDR3 region has 16 residues. Germline CDR1 reads MRHNA; CDR2 reads SNTAGT. V lost 2 bases to trimming and J lost 7 bases, with 18 bases between them. CDR3 sequence reads: CASSDKRWGRDQPQHF. For the CDR3, the DNA is TGTGCCAGCAGTGACAAGAGGTGGGGGCGCGACCAGCCCCAGCATTTT.

The V and J genes are TRBV7-2 and TRBJ1-3; 9 bases fit TRBD1. The V segment lost 5 bases and the J segment 2 bases; nucleotides outside the gene matches: 4. Per germline, CDR1 SGHTA and CDR2 FQGNSA. There are 15 residues in the CDR3. CDR3 coding DNA: TGTGCCAGCAGCAAAACAGGGGGCACTGGAAACACCATATATTTT. This codes for CASSKTGGTGNTIYF.

V and J are TRBV4-2 and TRBJ1-1, with 7 bases that match TRBD1. The CDR3 length is 14 residues. V was pared by 4 bases and J by 5 bases, with 7 bases of the junction left unmatched. Germline V gene data show CDR1 as LGHNA and CDR2 as YNFKEQ. CDR3 sequence: CASSPRQGETEAFF. In nucleotides, the CDR3 is TGTGCCAGCAGCCCCCGACAGGGCGAGACTGAAGCTTTCTTT.

The chain has TRBV19 and TRBJ1-1; tentatively, D is TRBD1 (5 bases). Germline CDR1 is LNHDA and CDR2 is SQIVND (reference sequence). The germline V and J ends were trimmed by 5 bases and 1 base, with 17 bases remaining between them. This CDR3 has 16 residues. The CDR3 loop is CASSPWFSGANTEAFF. In DNA form, the CDR3 reads TGTGCCAGTAGTCCCTGGTTCAGCGGGGCGAACACTGAAGCTTTCTTT.

V gene TRBV7-2 combines with J gene TRBJ1-2; TRBD1 aligns across 8 bases. The CDR3 totals 15 residues. The J segment lost 6 bases and the V segment lost 1 base, leaving 7 bases of the junction unmatched. The germline V gene encodes CDR1 SGHTA and CDR2 FQGNSA. The CDR3 DNA reads as TGTGCCAGCAGCTTAGATTACAGGGGGAGCGATGGCTACACCTTC. This translates into CASSLDYRGSDGYTF. Full variable domain (rest looked up from reference TRBV7-2 and TRBJ1-2): GAGVSQSPSNKVTEKGKDVELRCDPISGHTALYWYRQSLGQGLEFLIYFQGNSAPDKSGLPSDRFSAERTGGSVSTLTIQRTQQEDSAVYLCASSLDYRGSDGYTFGSGTRLTVV.

The chain carries TRBV7-2 and TRBJ2-6, with D unresolved. The germline CDR1 and CDR2 sequences are SGHTA and FQGNSA. This CDR3 contains 15 residues. Trimming took off 1 base at V and 0 bases at J, with 4 bases between the two ends. CDR3 sequence reads: CASSLGLSGANVLTF. CDR3 coding DNA: TGTGCCAGCAGCTTAGGACTCTCTGGGGCCAACGTCCTGACTTTC.

The V and J genes are TRBV3-1 (or the pseudogene TRBV3-2) and TRBJ2-6, with no clear D. CDR1 and CDR2 (germline): LGHDT, YNNKEL (reference sequence). CDR3 length equals 16 residues. Trimming shortened V by 4 bases and J by 4 bases, and 14 bases separated the two germline ends. CDR3 amino acids: CASSPRRVEGANVLTF. In nucleotides, the CDR3 is TGTGCCAGCAGCCCCCGAAGGGTGGAGGGGGCCAACGTCCTGACTTTC.

This clone was recorded once. This sequence joins TRBV28 and TRBJ1-1; TRBD1 is a possible D gene (5 bases). The V gene's germline CDR1 is MDHEN and CDR2 SYDVKM. The CDR3 is made up of 13 amino acids. With 2 bases removed from V and 7 bases from J, the gap between germline ends came to 11 bases. The DNA for the CDR3 is TGTGCCAGCAGTTTAGGCAGGGCCGTTGAAGCTTTCTTT. Protein: CASSLGRAVEAFF.

The rearrangement links TRBV6-5 to TRBJ1-1; the match to TRBD1 covers 7 bases. Germline values: CDR1 MNHEY, CDR2 SVGAGI. The CDR3 is 13 amino acids. Trimming at V came to 8 bases and at J to 1 base, leaving 4 bases not matched to a gene. The DNA for the CDR3 is TGTGCCAGCTCCCAGGGGGAGAACACTGAAGCTTTCTTT. It specifies CASSQGENTEAFF.

The chain joins TRBV6-1 to TRBJ1-1; D is possibly TRBD1 (5 bases). CDR1 is MNHNS and CDR2 is SASEGT in the germline V gene. V was trimmed by 2 bases and J by 4 bases, leaving 11 bases between them. The CDR3 contains 14 residues. CDR3 sequence: CASSEYRGTTEAFF. DNA for the CDR3: TGTGCCAGCAGTGAATATCGGGGGACCACTGAAGCTTTCTTT.

In DNA, the CDR3 is TGTGCCAGCAGGAGGACAGGTGATCAGCCCCAGCATTTT. It translates to CASRRTGDQPQHF. The genes are TRBV28 and TRBJ1-5, with TRBD1 matching 7 bases. Trimming at V came to 6 bases and at J to 5 bases, leaving 4 bases not matched to a gene. The CDR3 is 13 amino acids. Germline V lookup: CDR1 MDHEN, CDR2 SYDVKM.

This chain uses TRBV7-2 with TRBJ2-1; TRBD2 agrees at 10 bases. This CDR3 region has 15 residues. V lost 8 bases, J lost 6 bases, and 10 bases stayed unmatched. From germline, CDR1 is SGHTA and CDR2 FQGNSA. CDR3 sequence reads: CASRKKGLAINEQFF. CDR3 sequence (DNA): TGTGCCAGCCGCAAGAAGGGACTAGCGATCAATGAGCAGTTCTTC.

This clone was seen just once. In the same sample, other DNA sequences code for this CDR3. The J gene is TRBJ1-5, the V gene TRBV18; no reliable D call. V lost 2 bases, J lost 0 bases, and 5 bases lay in between. CDR1 is KGHSH, CDR2 LQKENI, per germline. The CDR3 covers 14 residues. The CDR3 DNA is TGTGCCAGCTCACCATTGGGTAGCAATCAGCCCCAGCATTTT. Protein sequence: CASSPLGSNQPQHF.

The V and J genes are TRBV6-5 and TRBJ2-2, with D maybe TRBD2 (5 bases). The CDR3 has 14 amino acids. With 0 bases removed from V and 7 bases from J, the gap between germline ends came to 9 bases. CDR1 is MNHEY, CDR2 SVGAGI, per germline. The CDR3 bases are TGTGCCAGCAGTTACTCGGTAGAGGGCGGGGAGCTGTTTTTT. This translates into CASSYSVEGGELFF.

The chain links TRBV18 to TRBJ2-2; the D gene is possibly TRBD1 (5 bases). Germline V gives CDR1 KGHSH, CDR2 LQKENI. V gave up 6 bases and J gave up 0 bases, with 8 bases separating them. The CDR3 is 14 residues long. The CDR3, as DNA: TGTGCCAGCTCCACAGGCCCGAACACCGGGGAGCTGTTTTTT. Protein sequence: CASSTGPNTGELFF.

J is TRBJ1-2 and V is TRBV19, with unresolved D. Germline CDR1 is LNHDA and CDR2 is SQIVND (reference sequence). The CDR3 is made up of 14 amino acids. V gave up 3 bases and J gave up 0 bases, with 8 bases separating them. In DNA form, the CDR3 reads TGTGCCAGTAGTATTGGCCAGCCTAACTATGGCTACACCTTC. Its translation is CASSIGQPNYGYTF.

The chain combines TRBV7-8 with TRBJ1-2, with D perhaps matching TRBD1 (5 bases). Per the germline V gene, CDR1 is SGHVS and CDR2 is FQNEAQ. V shed 5 bases and J shed 4 bases, with 17 bases lying between them. The CDR3 covers 15 residues. This CDR3 is CASSPAGGTLYGYTF. The CDR3, as DNA: TGTGCCAGCAGCCCGGCCGGGGGAACACTCTATGGCTACACCTTC. The entire variable domain, with the rest obtained from reference TRBV7-8 and TRBJ1-2, is as follows: GAGVSQSPRYKVAKRGQDVALRCDPISGHVSLFWYQQALGQGPEFLTYFQNEAQLDKSGLPSDRFFAERPEGSVSTLKIQRTQQEDSAVYLCASSPAGGTLYGYTFGSGTRLTVV.

The chain combines TRBV24-1 with TRBJ1-2; D unresolved. The V and J ends lost 8 bases and 9 bases respectively, with 18 bases between them. The CDR3 runs 13 residues. Per the germline V gene, CDR1 is KGHDR and CDR2 is SFDVKD. In nucleotides, the CDR3 is TGTGCCACCACCTGGACTCTAAACTCGAGCTACACCTTC. Translating gives CATTWTLNSSYTF.

This clone appeared once. The V call is TRBV28, the J call TRBJ1-1; TRBD1 matches at 8 bases. V was pared by 7 bases and J by 5 bases, with 12 bases of the junction left unmatched. Germline V CDR1 and CDR2: MDHEN, SYDVKM. The CDR3 spans 15 residues. The CDR3 protein is CASTLRQGARTEAFF. The CDR3 DNA reads TGTGCCAGCACCCTTCGGCAGGGGGCGAGGACTGAAGCTTTCTTT.